Sequencing of this TCR beta chain was carried out in a study of cytomegalovirus exposure and HLA in healthy donors. For the study at large: Earlier, roughly 120 million unique TCR beta sequences were recovered from 170 million or so T cells by an analysis. Broader study findings: Some segments of the V type, notably TRBV6-2 and TRBV6-3, were excluded as indistinguishable. Cytomegalovirus status was reportedly diagnosed by the classifier with high sensitivity and specificity.

Donors were nominally healthy when sampled, though unrecorded immune exposures were likely. Primers for the PCR totalled 60 Vbeta and 13 Jbeta. Clones were sequenced by immunoSEQ multiplex PCR, and TCRdb holds only the in-frame ones, with some missing. Its clone listing holds roughly 120,000 clones. CDR1 SGHRS and CDR2 YFSETQ come from the germline V gene. The V end was cut by 0 bases, the J end by 4 bases, with 4 bases between. The CDR3 is 12 residues long. Remarks on this clone: The antigen is not known.

This TCR came from a man aged 25 to 40 in good health and CMV-seronegative. The chain joins TRBV5-1 to TRBJ1-2; D not resolved. The sample taken for sequencing was PBMCs. CDR3: CASSLDSYGYTF. In nucleotides, the CDR3 is TGCGCCAGCAGCTTGGACAGCTATGGCTACACCTTC.